These 17 T cell receptor beta chains were sequenced from one sample in a study of T-cell reconstitution after alpha-beta-depleted transplantation in children. The TCRbeta library incorporated unique molecular identifiers. TCRdb recomputed calls from the PCR reads with MiXCR, one row per CDR3 protein. The data contain hundreds of thousands of distinct CDR3 sequences, roughly 17% of them seen just once; the ten biggest clones take up about 41%. The specimen comprised PBMCs, mostly from graft donor cells, sampled 360 days after TCRalphabeta/CD19-depleted stem cell transplant. These receptor sequences come from a male patient aged 2-10 years who had a stem cell transplant for acute lymphoblastic leukemia, so the T cells may come from the graft donor.

The sample holds a few counts of this clonotype. The chain combines TRBV30 with TRBJ2-1; the D is unclear. The ends were cut back, 5 bases at V and 0 bases at J, with 11 bases in the middle. The CDR3 runs to 14 residues. Germline V gene data show CDR1 as GTSNPN and CDR2 as SVGIG (reference sequence). CDR3 coding DNA: TGTGCCTGGGGGGAAAAAGGCTCCTACAATGAGCAGTTCTTC. Amino acid sequence: CAWGEKGSYNEQFF.

This clonotype was counted between two and nine times. The chain joins TRBV28 to TRBJ1-4, with D possibly matching TRBD1 (6 bases). The CDR3 runs to 18 residues. Per the germline V gene, CDR1 is MDHEN and CDR2 is SYDVKM. The V end was cut by 3 bases, the J end by 5 bases, with 22 bases between. The CDR3 coding sequence is TGTGCCAGCAGTTTCCCCCAATTACCGACAGGACCGAATGAAAAACTGTTTTTT. Amino acid sequence: CASSFPQLPTGPNEKLFF. The whole variable domain, filled in from reference TRBV28 and TRBJ1-4, reads DVKVTQSSRYLVKRTGEKVFLECVQDMDHENMFWYRQDPGLGLRLIYFSYDVKMKEKGDIPEGYSVSREKKERFSLILESASTNQTSMYLCASSFPQLPTGPNEKLFFGSGTQLSVL.

This clonotype has only a few counts. The V call is TRBV12-3 or TRBV12-4, the J call TRBJ2-2, with a tentative D call TRBD1 (6 bases). There are 14 residues in the CDR3. Trimming took 6 bases from V and 6 from J, leaving 14 bases between them. The CDR3 loop reads CASSSTGWAGELFF. The CDR3 DNA reads TGTGCCAGCAGCTCGACAGGCTGGGCCGGGGAGCTGTTTTTT.

This rearrangement joins TRBV25-1 to TRBJ2-3, with 10 bases identical to TRBD2. The V and J ends lost 7 bases and 0 bases, in that order; junction bases with no gene match: 13. The CDR3 is 18 amino acids. Germline assignment: CDR1 MGHDK and CDR2 SYGVNS. Here the CDR3 reads CASTRGSGRASSTDTQYF. CDR3 nucleotide sequence: TGTGCCAGCACCAGAGGGAGCGGGAGGGCCTCTAGCACAGATACGCAGTATTTT.

The sample holds a few counts of this clonotype. The V and J genes are TRBV28 and TRBJ2-1; weak D call: TRBD2 (5 bases). The germline V and J ends were trimmed by 3 bases and 6 bases, with 12 bases remaining between them. The germline gives CDR1 MDHEN, CDR2 SYDVKM. The CDR3 is 14 residues long. The CDR3 region is CASSFGGAANEQFF. The CDR3, as DNA: TGTGCCAGCAGTTTCGGAGGCGCGGCCAATGAGCAGTTCTTC.

This clonotype came up many times. The genes are TRBV28 and TRBJ2-4; no clear D. Germline CDR1 and CDR2: MDHEN and SYDVKM. The V end was cut by 2 bases, the J end by 8 bases, with 4 bases between. The CDR3 sequence is 11 residues long. The CDR3: CASSLVDIQYF. The CDR3 nucleotides are TGTGCCAGCAGTTTAGTCGACATTCAGTACTTC.

The gene calls are TRBV21-1 and TRBJ2-7; TRBD1 is the table's D call, not checked against the DNA. TRBV21-1 is termed a pseudogene. CDR3 size: 15 residues. In DNA, the CDR3 is TGTGCCAGCATCACACCAGGAACCCGGACCTACGAGCAGTACTTC. Protein sequence: CASITPGTRTYEQYF.

This clonotype turned up a few times. V usage is TRBV28 and J usage is TRBJ2-1; 7 nucleotides agree with TRBD1. CDR1 is MDHEN and CDR2 is SYDVKM in the germline V gene. The CDR3 has 15 residues. The V gene end was trimmed by 3 bases and the J gene end by 5 bases; junction bases not matched to a gene: 7. The CDR3 sequence is CASSFGTAWDNEQFF. The CDR3 DNA reads as TGTGCCAGCAGTTTTGGGACAGCATGGGACAATGAGCAGTTCTTC. The full variable domain, its missing parts supplied by reference TRBV28 and TRBJ2-1, is DVKVTQSSRYLVKRTGEKVFLECVQDMDHENMFWYRQDPGLGLRLIYFSYDVKMKEKGDIPEGYSVSREKKERFSLILESASTNQTSMYLCASSFGTAWDNEQFFGPGTRLTVL.

This sequence joins TRBV6-5 and TRBJ2-3; 12 bases line up with TRBD2. Germline values: CDR1 MNHEY, CDR2 SVGAGI. This CDR3 has 17 amino acids. Trimming at V came to 2 bases and at J to 2 bases, leaving 5 bases not matched to a gene. This CDR3 is CASSYRLAGGNTDTQYF. For the CDR3, the DNA is TGTGCCAGCAGTTACCGTCTAGCGGGAGGGAACACAGATACGCAGTATTTT.

The sample holds a few counts of this clonotype. The V and J genes are TRBV10-2 and TRBJ2-1; no clear D gene. The V gene's germline CDR1 is WSHSY and CDR2 SAAADI. V gave up 2 bases and J gave up 8 bases, with 10 bases separating them. The CDR3 spans 13 residues. DNA of the CDR3: TGCGCCAGCAGTGAGCCGGGTTGGGATGAGCAGTTCTTC. This codes for CASSEPGWDEQFF.

This clonotype has just a few counts. The chain carries TRBV9 and TRBJ1-6; possible D gene TRBD1, 6 bases. CDR3 length: 16 residues. CDR1 is SGDLS and CDR2 is YYNGEE in the germline V gene. V lost 5 bases and J 6 bases, leaving 18 bases between the germline ends. The CDR3 DNA reads TGTGCCAGCAGTTTCCTAGGGGGTTTTGGTAATTCACCCCTCCACTTT. Its protein is CASSFLGGFGNSPLHF.

This sequence joins TRBV6-5 and TRBJ2-1; weak D call: TRBD2 (6 bases). V lost 0 bases and J 6 bases, leaving 12 bases between the germline ends. Germline-derived CDR1 and CDR2 are MNHEY and SVGAGI. The CDR3 runs 15 residues. The CDR3 region is CASSYSSASVNEQFF. DNA for the CDR3: TGTGCCAGCAGTTACTCGTCGGCTAGCGTCAATGAGCAGTTCTTC.

The chain uses TRBV29-1 and TRBJ2-1; 10 positions match TRBD2. The CDR3 covers 15 residues. The V gene's germline CDR1 is SQVTM and CDR2 ANQGSEA. The V gene end was trimmed by 1 base and the J gene end by 2 bases; junction bases not matched to a gene: 2. CDR3 loop: CSVEGTSGTYNEQFF. CDR3 bases: TGCAGCGTTGAAGGGACTAGCGGCACCTACAATGAGCAGTTCTTC.

This clonotype was counted only a few times. J is TRBJ2-3 and V is TRBV7-2; maybe TRBD2 (5 bases). The CDR3 runs 17 residues. Trimming took 4 bases from V and 4 from J, leaving 21 bases between them. Germline CDR1 SGHTA, CDR2 FQGNSA. CDR3: CASSSLKSGVISDTQYF. In DNA form, the CDR3 reads TGTGCCAGCAGCTCCCTGAAAAGCGGAGTAATCTCAGATACGCAGTATTTT.

There are many counts of this clonotype. The chain combines TRBV20-1 with TRBJ2-3; D call uncertain. V lost 1 base, J lost 4 bases, and 9 bases lay in between. CDR1 is DFQATT and CDR2 is SNEGSKA in the germline V gene (reference sequence). This CDR3 is 13 amino acids long. The CDR3 DNA reads as TGCAGTGCTAGAGCTCCAGTCGCAGATACGCAGTATTTT. Protein: CSARAPVADTQYF.

A few counts support this clonotype. The V call is TRBV7-2, the J call TRBJ2-1, with 7 positions matching TRBD2. The CDR3 runs to 17 residues. With V trimmed by 4 bases and J by 4 bases, 13 bases remained unmatched. Germline V gives CDR1 SGHTA, CDR2 FQGNSA. The CDR3 region is CASSSRAGSVRYNEQFF. The CDR3 coding sequence is TGTGCCAGCAGCTCCAGAGCGGGATCGGTTAGGTACAATGAGCAGTTCTTC. Supplemented by reference TRBV7-2 and TRBJ2-1, the full variable domain reads GAGVSQSPSNKVTEKGKDVELRCDPISGHTALYWYRQSLGQGLEFLIYFQGNSAPDKSGLPSDRFSAERTGGSVSTLTIQRTQQEDSAVYLCASSSRAGSVRYNEQFFGPGTRLTVL.

The rearrangement links TRBV29-1 to TRBJ2-7; D possibly corresponds to TRBD2 (6 bases). Trimming took 1 base from V and 5 from J, leaving 12 bases between them. Germline CDR1 is SQVTM and CDR2 is ANQGSEA. The length of the CDR3 is 13 residues. The CDR3 DNA reads as TGCAGCGTTGAAGGGGGGAGGAGGGACGAGCAGTACTTC. It codes for CSVEGGRRDEQYF.